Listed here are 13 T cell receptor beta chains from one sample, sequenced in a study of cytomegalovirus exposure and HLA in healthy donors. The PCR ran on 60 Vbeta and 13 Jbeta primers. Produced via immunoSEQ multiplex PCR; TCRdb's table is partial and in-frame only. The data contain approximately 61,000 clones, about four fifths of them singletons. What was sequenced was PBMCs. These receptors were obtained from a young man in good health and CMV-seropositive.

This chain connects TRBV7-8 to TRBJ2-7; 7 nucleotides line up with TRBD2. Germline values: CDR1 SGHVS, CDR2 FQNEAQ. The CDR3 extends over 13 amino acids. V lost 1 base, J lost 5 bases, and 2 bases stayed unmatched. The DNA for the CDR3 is TGTGCCAGCAGCTTAGGAGGGAGGGACGAGCAGTACTTC. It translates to CASSLGGRDEQYF.

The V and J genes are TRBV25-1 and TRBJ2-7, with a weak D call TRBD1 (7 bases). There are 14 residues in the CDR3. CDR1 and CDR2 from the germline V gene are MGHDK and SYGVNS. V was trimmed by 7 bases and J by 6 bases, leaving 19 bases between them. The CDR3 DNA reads TGTGCCAGCAAGGGACAGTGGGAGGCGGGCGAGCAGTACTTC. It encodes CASKGQWEAGEQYF.

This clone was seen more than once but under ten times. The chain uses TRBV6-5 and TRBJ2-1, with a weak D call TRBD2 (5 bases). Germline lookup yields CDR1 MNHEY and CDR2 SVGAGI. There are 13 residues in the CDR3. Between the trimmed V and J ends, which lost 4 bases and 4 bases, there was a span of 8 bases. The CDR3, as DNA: TGTGCCAGCAGTTGGACTCCATACAATGAGCAGTTCTTC. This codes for CASSWTPYNEQFF.

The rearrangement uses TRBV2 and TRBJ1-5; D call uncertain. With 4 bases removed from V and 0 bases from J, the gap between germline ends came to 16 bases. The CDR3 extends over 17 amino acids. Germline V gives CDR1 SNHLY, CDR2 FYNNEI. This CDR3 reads CASSAAGWRNSNQPQHF. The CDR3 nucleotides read TGTGCCAGCAGTGCCGCGGGATGGAGAAATAGCAATCAGCCCCAGCATTTT.

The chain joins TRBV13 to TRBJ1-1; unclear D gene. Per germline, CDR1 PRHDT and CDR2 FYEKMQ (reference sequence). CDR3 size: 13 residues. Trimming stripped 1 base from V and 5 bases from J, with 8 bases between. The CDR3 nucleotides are TGTGCCAGCAGCTTAGATGGAGGGACTGAAGCTTTCTTT. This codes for CASSLDGGTEAFF.

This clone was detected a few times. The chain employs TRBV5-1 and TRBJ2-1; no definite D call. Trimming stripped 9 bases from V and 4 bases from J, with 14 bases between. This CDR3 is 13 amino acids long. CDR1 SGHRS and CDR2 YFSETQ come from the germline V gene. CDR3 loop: CATAASQYNEQFF. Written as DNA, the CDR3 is TGCGCCACCGCGGCCTCACAATACAATGAGCAGTTCTTC.

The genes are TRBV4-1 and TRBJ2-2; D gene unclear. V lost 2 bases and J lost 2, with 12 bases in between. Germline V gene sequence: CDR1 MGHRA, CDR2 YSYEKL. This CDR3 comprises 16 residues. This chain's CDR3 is CASSQWHPPNTGELFF. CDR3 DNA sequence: TGCGCCAGCAGCCAATGGCATCCACCTAACACCGGGGAGCTGTTTTTT.

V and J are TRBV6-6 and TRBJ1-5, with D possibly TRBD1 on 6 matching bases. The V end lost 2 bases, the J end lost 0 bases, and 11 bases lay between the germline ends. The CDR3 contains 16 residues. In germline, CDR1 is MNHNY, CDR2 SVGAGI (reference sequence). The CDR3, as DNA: TGTGCCAGCAGTTACAGGGGGGGAGATAGCAATCAGCCCCAGCATTTT. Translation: CASSYRGGDSNQPQHF.

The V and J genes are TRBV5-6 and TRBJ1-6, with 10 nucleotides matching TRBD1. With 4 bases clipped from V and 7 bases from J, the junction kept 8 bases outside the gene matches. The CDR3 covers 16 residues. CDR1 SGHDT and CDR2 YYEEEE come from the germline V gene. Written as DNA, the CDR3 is TGTGCCAGCAGCCTAGGACAGGGGGATCTCAATTCACCCCTCCACTTT. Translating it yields CASSLGQGDLNSPLHF. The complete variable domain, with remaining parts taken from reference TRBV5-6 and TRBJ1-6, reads DAGVTQSPTHLIKTRGQQVTLRCSPKSGHDTVSWYQQALGQGPQFIFQYYEEEERQRGNFPDRFSGHQFPNYSSELNVNALLLGDSALYLCASSLGQGDLNSPLHFGNGTRLTVT.

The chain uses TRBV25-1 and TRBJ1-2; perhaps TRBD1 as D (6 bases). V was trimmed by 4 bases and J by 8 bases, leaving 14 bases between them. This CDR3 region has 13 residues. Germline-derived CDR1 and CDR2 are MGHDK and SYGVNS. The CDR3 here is CASSAYRVNGYTF. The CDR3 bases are TGTGCCAGCAGTGCGTACAGGGTTAACGGCTACACCTTC.

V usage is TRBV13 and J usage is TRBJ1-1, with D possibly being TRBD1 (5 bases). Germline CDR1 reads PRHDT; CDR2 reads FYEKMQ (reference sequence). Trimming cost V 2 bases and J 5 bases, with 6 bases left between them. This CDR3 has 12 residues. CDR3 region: CASSLRGTEAFF. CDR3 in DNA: TGTGCCAGCAGCTTAAGGGGAACTGAAGCTTTCTTT.

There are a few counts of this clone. The CDR3 region has the DNA TGTGCCAGCAGTAGCGGGACAGGGGTCGAGCAGTACTTC. Translation gives CASSSGTGVEQYF. This chain uses TRBV6-1 with TRBJ2-7, with 10 bases fitting TRBD1. V dropped 5 bases and J dropped 6; count of bases not matched to a gene: 4. Germline loops: CDR1 MNHNS, CDR2 SASEGT. This CDR3 has 13 amino acids.

The CDR3 reads CAWTAFRGNTEAFF. CDR3 coding DNA: TGTGCCTGGACCGCATTTAGGGGGAACACTGAAGCTTTCTTT. The rearrangement links TRBV30 to TRBJ1-1, with D possibly TRBD1 on 5 matching bases. CDR3 length equals 14 residues. Germline CDR1 and CDR2: GTSNPN and SVGIG (reference sequence). V lost 4 bases and J 1 base, leaving 13 bases between the germline ends. Full variable domain (remainder filled in from reference TRBV30 and TRBJ1-1): SQTIHQWPATLVQPVGSPLSLECTVEGTSNPNLYWYRQAAGRGLQLLFYSVGIGQISSEVPQNLSASRPQDRQFILSSKKLLLSDSGFYLCAWTAFRGNTEAFFGQGTRLTVV.